The clone carrying this TCR beta chain was seen more than once but under ten times. What it binds is not known. These data originate in a study of blood T cells in healthy people across ages. General study results and limits: As naive T cell percentage varied, TCR beta diversity correlated strongly with it. Lack of knowledge of donor CMV status possibly confounded expanded clonotype changes. PBMCs that were unsorted prevented a conclusive naive versus antigen-experienced comparison.

Every donor contributed ten milliliters of peripheral blood by blood draw. Next came a second PCR, run for roughly 6 to 11 cycles, which used a sample-barcoded 5' primer along with a J-beta primer mix. TCRdb re-called the 5' RACE reads through MiXCR, storing one row per CDR3 protein. This sample has about 1.5 million distinct CDR3 sequences, with roughly two fifths found just once. The sequenced sample consisted of blood. The receptor was isolated from a woman aged 18-29 years in good health.

This CDR3 is CASSEGAPSYNEQFF. CDR3 in DNA: TGCGCCAGCAGTGAGGGGGCCCCTAGCTACAATGAGCAGTTCTTC. The V gene is TRBV10-1, the J gene TRBJ2-1; the D gene is possibly TRBD1 (5 bases). Germline V lookup: CDR1 WNHNN, CDR2 SYGVQD (reference sequence). V dropped 2 bases and J dropped 3 bases, with 11 bases sitting between them. The CDR3 totals 15 residues.